This T cell receptor beta chain was captured in a study of cytomegalovirus exposure and HLA in healthy donors. Germline-derived CDR1 and CDR2 are ENHRY and SYGVKD. This CDR3 comprises 13 residues. The V and J ends lost 8 bases and 2 bases, in that order; junction bases with no gene match: 5. Vbeta (60) and Jbeta (13) primers were used in the PCR. Here immunoSEQ multiplex PCR was the method, and the copy in TCRdb shows in-frame clones only, minus some. The table includes around 190,000 clones, 70% to 90% detected once. This clone was recorded a few times. Sequencing was performed on PBMCs. The chain couples TRBV10-3 to TRBJ1-1; 7 bases map to TRBD1. The sequence derives from a woman aged 18 to 35 in good health and CMV-seronegative. CDR3 sequence reads: CAIRQGGNTEAFF. The CDR3 coding sequence is TGTGCCATCCGACAGGGCGGAAACACTGAAGCTTTCTTT.